The 7 T cell receptor beta chains below all came from one sample that was sequenced in a study of blood T cell repertoires in COVID-19. The table came from immunoSEQ multiplex PCR; TCRdb's copy has only in-frame clones and leaves some out. Among about 74,000 clones listed, 70% to 80% were seen once. Sequencing input: peripheral blood. Receptors originate from a human donor in a cohort sampled during active COVID-19.

The V gene is TRBV20-1, the J gene TRBJ2-7; 8 bases match TRBD1. Trimming cost V 3 bases and J 2 bases; bases outside gene matches: 9. Germline loops: CDR1 DFQATT, CDR2 SNEGSKA (reference sequence). The CDR3 is 15 residues long. CDR3 region: CSASPGDRLAYEQYF. The DNA for the CDR3 is TGCAGTGCTAGTCCCGGGGACAGGTTAGCCTACGAGCAGTACTTC.

This rearrangement joins TRBV7-9 to TRBJ1-2, with D perhaps TRBD1 (5 bases). CDR1 and CDR2 from the germline V gene are SEHNR and FQNEAQ (reference sequence). The CDR3 extends over 14 amino acids. Trimming cost V 5 bases and J 6 bases, with 16 bases left between them. The CDR3 bases are TGTGCCAGCAGCATGGAGGGCAGGGCTGATGGCTACACCTTC. Translated: CASSMEGRADGYTF. The full variable domain, with the rest looked up from reference TRBV7-9 and TRBJ1-2, is DTGVSQNPRHKITKRGQNVTFRCDPISEHNRLYWYRQTLGQGPEFLTYFQNEAQLEKSRLLSDRFSAERPKGSFSTLEIQRTEQGDSAMYLCASSMEGRADGYTFGSGTRLTVV.

The chain carries TRBV5-4 and TRBJ1-6; D call uncertain. From germline, CDR1 is SGHNT and CDR2 YYREEE (reference sequence). Trimming took 2 bases from V and 11 from J, leaving 8 bases between them. This CDR3 comprises 12 residues. CDR3 loop: CASSFPGAPLHF. In DNA form, the CDR3 reads TGTGCCAGCAGCTTCCCGGGAGCACCCCTCCACTTT.

The chain employs TRBV5-1 and TRBJ1-2, with 7 bases matching TRBD1. Germline-derived CDR1 and CDR2 are SGHRS and YFSETQ. This CDR3 has 15 amino acids. V was clipped by 2 bases and J by 8 bases; unmatched bases: 12. CDR3 nucleotide sequence: TGCGCCAGCAGCTTTCAGAGGGGGCTGGGGCAAGGCTACACCTTC. It is translated as CASSFQRGLGQGYTF.

This clone has only a few counts. The V gene is TRBV19, the J gene TRBJ2-7; D possibly corresponds to TRBD2 (5 bases). CDR3 size: 12 residues. V gave up 8 bases and J gave up 5 bases, with 13 bases separating them. Germline CDR1 is LNHDA and CDR2 is SQIVND (reference sequence). The CDR3 region has the DNA TGTGCCAGTGGACCGGGATCCAACGAGCAGTACTTC. Residues: CASGPGSNEQYF.

This chain uses TRBV18 with TRBJ1-5, with TRBD1 as a possible D gene (6 bases). The length of the CDR3 is 14 residues. V gave up 4 bases and J gave up 4 bases, with 11 bases separating them. Germline V lookup: CDR1 KGHSH, CDR2 LQKENI. The CDR3 nucleotides read TGTGCCAGCTCACGCGGACAGCAGAATCAGCCCCAGCATTTT. The encoded protein is CASSRGQQNQPQHF. Looking up the rest from reference TRBV18 and TRBJ1-5 gives the full variable domain: NAGVMQNPRHLVRRRGQEARLRCSPMKGHSHVYWYRQLPEEGLKFMVYLQKENIIDESGMPKERFSAEFPKEGPSILRIQQVVRGDSAAYFCASSRGQQNQPQHFGDGTRLSIL.

This clone appeared a single time. The rearrangement joins TRBV6-1 to TRBJ1-2, with TRBD1 as a possible D gene (5 bases). Germline values: CDR1 MNHNS, CDR2 SASEGT. The V end was cut by 1 base, the J end by 4 bases, with 10 bases between. This CDR3 has 14 residues. The CDR3 spells CASSEGPQGYGYTF. For the CDR3, the DNA is TGTGCCAGCAGTGAAGGTCCCCAGGGCTATGGCTACACCTTC.